These 32 T cell receptor beta chains came from one sample sequenced in a study of T cell repertoires in aging, cancer and after chemotherapy. Multiplex touch-down PCR with TRB-A/B primers amplified rearranged V-D-J TRB sequences. Each CDR3 protein is one row after TCRdb ran MiXCR on the multiplex PCR reads. The sample has some 19,000 distinct CDR3 sequences, 35% to 40% seen once. Amplification of TCR beta used genomic DNA extracted from peripheral blood. Sequencing was done on a sample of blood. The source of these receptors is a human donor with a solid tumor.

This chain joins TRBV6-6 and TRBJ2-1; 12 nucleotides line up with TRBD2. The CDR3 extends over 14 amino acids. Per germline, CDR1 MNHNY and CDR2 SVGAGI (reference sequence). V gave up 6 bases and J gave up 10 bases; unmatched junction bases: 7. The CDR3 nucleotides are TGTGCCAGCAGAAGACTAGCGGGAGTAAAAGAGCAGTTCTTC. It codes for CASRRLAGVKEQFF.

This chain uses TRBV11-1 with TRBJ1-5; a weak D match, TRBD1 (5 bases). Germline-derived CDR1 and CDR2 are SGHAT and FQDESV (reference sequence). This CDR3 comprises 14 residues. V was cut by 3 bases and J by 5 bases, with 11 bases left in between. The CDR3 bases are TGTGCCAGCAGCTTGCCAGGGACCCATCAGCCCCAGCATTTT. Residues: CASSLPGTHQPQHF.

The chain uses TRBV6-2 or TRBV6-3 and TRBJ2-7; TRBD2 matches 11 bases. Germline CDR1 and CDR2: MNHEY and SVGEGT. The CDR3 is 15 residues long. Losses at the gene ends were 5 bases for V and 3 bases for J; bases not matched to a gene: 6. The CDR3: CASSAPGTSGYEQYF. The CDR3 nucleotides are TGTGCCAGCAGTGCCCCCGGGACTAGCGGCTACGAGCAGTACTTC.

The chain combines TRBV6-4 with TRBJ2-2; a weak D match, TRBD1 (5 bases). V lost 3 bases and J lost 3, with 14 bases in between. The CDR3 loop spans 16 amino acids. CDR1 and CDR2 from the germline V gene are MRHNA and SNTAGT. CDR3 bases: TGTGCCAGCAGTGAATCCTTCGACAGCCACACCGGGGAGCTGTTTTTT. As protein: CASSESFDSHTGELFF.

The V and J genes are TRBV12-3 or TRBV12-4 and TRBJ1-3; D uncertain. This CDR3 spans 15 amino acids. Trimming stripped 0 bases from V and 3 bases from J, with 9 bases between. The CDR3 nucleotides read TGTGCCAGCAGTTTAGCGCGGGCAGTTGGAAACACCATATATTTT. As protein: CASSLARAVGNTIYF.

The chain is built from TRBV27 and TRBJ2-1, with 13 bases fitting TRBD2. Trimming at V came to 4 bases and at J to 9 bases, leaving 12 bases not matched to a gene. The V gene's germline CDR1 is MNHEY and CDR2 SMNVEV (reference sequence). The CDR3 covers 17 residues. The CDR3 loop is CASSSHSTSGGAVEQFF. CDR3 nucleotide sequence: TGTGCCAGCAGTTCGCACTCAACTAGCGGGGGGGCCGTTGAGCAGTTCTTC.

This clonotype has more than one count but fewer than ten. The chain links TRBV6-4 to TRBJ1-6, with 9 positions matching TRBD1. V shed 0 bases, J shed 9 bases, and the junction held 0 bases outside the gene matches. The CDR3 loop spans 14 amino acids. Germline-derived CDR1 and CDR2 are MRHNA and SNTAGT. CDR3 region: CASSDSTGGSPLHF. Here the CDR3 DNA reads TGTGCCAGCAGTGACTCGACAGGGGGTTCACCCCTCCACTTT.

A few counts support this clonotype. The chain carries TRBV12-3 or TRBV12-4 and TRBJ2-1; 8 nucleotides line up with TRBD2. V dropped 2 bases and J dropped 6; count of bases not matched to a gene: 6. CDR3 length: 15 residues. For the CDR3, the DNA is TGTGCCAGCAGTTTATGGGCGGGGGGCATCAATGAGCAGTTCTTC. Its protein product is CASSLWAGGINEQFF.

V is TRBV5-4 and J is TRBJ1-2; no reliable D call. The CDR3 loop spans 15 amino acids. Trimming pared 1 base from V and 7 bases from J, leaving 17 bases between. CDR1 is SGHNT, CDR2 YYREEE, per germline (reference sequence). The CDR3 region is CASSLKGLEFGGYTF. The CDR3 region has the DNA TGTGCCAGCAGCTTGAAAGGGCTCGAATTCGGTGGCTACACCTTC.

This chain links TRBV6-1 with TRBJ2-1; TRBD2 is a possible D gene (6 bases). Trimming shortened V by 5 bases and J by 2 bases, and 13 bases separated the two germline ends. The CDR3 is 15 residues long. Germline CDR1 reads MNHNS; CDR2 reads SASEGT. DNA of the CDR3: TGTGCCAGCAGTCGGACGGGGGTTCCCTACAATGAGCAGTTCTTC. Amino acids: CASSRTGVPYNEQFF.

The sample holds a few counts of this clonotype. The genes are TRBV5-5 and TRBJ1-4; D is possibly TRBD1 (6 bases). The CDR3 totals 17 residues. V dropped 0 bases and J dropped 5 bases, with 17 bases sitting between them. Per the germline V gene, CDR1 is SGHKS and CDR2 is YYEKEE (reference sequence). CDR3 in DNA: TGTGCCAGCAGCTTGGTTTCGGCAGGGGCGGAAAATGAAAAACTGTTTTTT. Translated: CASSLVSAGAENEKLFF.

This rearrangement joins TRBV12-3 or TRBV12-4 to TRBJ2-7; TRBD1 might be the D (6 bases). V lost 5 bases and J lost 4, with 9 bases in between. This CDR3 region has 12 residues. This CDR3 reads CASSPRGYEQYF. CDR3 nucleotides: TGTGCCAGCAGTCCCAGGGGATACGAGCAGTACTTC.

As DNA, the CDR3 is TGTGCCAGCAGCTTAAACGGGGGCTTGGAGACCCAGTACTTC. Translation gives CASSLNGGLETQYF. The chain combines TRBV7-3 with TRBJ2-5; D tentatively reads TRBD1 or TRBD2 (6 bases each). V dropped 1 base and J dropped 5 bases, with 11 bases sitting between them. Germline CDR1 reads SGHTA; CDR2 reads FQGTGA. The CDR3 consists of 14 residues.

This clonotype showed up just a few times. The chain links TRBV5-1 to TRBJ2-2, with no clear D. The CDR3 sequence is 15 residues long. The ends were cut back, 4 bases at V and 3 bases at J, with 13 bases in the middle. CDR1 and CDR2 (germline): SGHRS, YFSETQ. This CDR3 reads CASSGDPRYTGELFF. The CDR3 nucleotides read TGCGCCAGCAGCGGTGACCCCAGGTACACCGGGGAGCTGTTTTTT.

This chain uses TRBV6-2 or TRBV6-3 with TRBJ1-4; D is unclear. Germline V gene lookup returns CDR1 MNHEY and CDR2 SVGEGT. Trimming pared 2 bases from V and 8 bases from J, leaving 9 bases between. The CDR3 is 13 residues long. The CDR3 sequence: CASSYLGEEKLFF. CDR3 DNA: TGTGCCAGCAGTTACCTCGGGGAGGAAAAACTGTTTTTT.

This rearrangement joins TRBV15 to TRBJ2-2; possible D gene TRBD1, 6 bases. CDR3 length: 14 residues. The germline gives CDR1 LNHNV, CDR2 YYDKDF (reference sequence). Trimming shortened V by 3 bases and J by 1 base, and 6 bases separated the two germline ends. CDR3 sequence: CATSRTGNTGELFF. The CDR3 DNA reads as TGTGCCACCAGCAGGACAGGGAACACCGGGGAGCTGTTTTTT.

The chain joins TRBV6-6 to TRBJ2-7, with D unclear. CDR3 length: 13 residues. CDR1 and CDR2 from the germline V gene are MNHNY and SVGAGI (reference sequence). Trimming stripped 7 bases from V and 2 bases from J, with 12 bases between. CDR3 in DNA: TGTGCCAGCACCGAATCGCTTACCTACGAGCAGTACTTC. Translating gives CASTESLTYEQYF.

This clonotype is classed as medium-sized. CDR3: CASRHKRAGELFF. Here the CDR3 DNA reads TGTGCCAGCAGACACAAACGGGCCGGGGAGCTGTTTTTT. This chain uses TRBV6-5 with TRBJ2-2, with unresolved D. Germline CDR1 is MNHEY and CDR2 is SVGAGI. CDR3 size: 13 residues. Trimming pared 6 bases from V and 6 bases from J, leaving 11 bases between.

This clonotype was observed a handful of times. Relative to the germline gene, one junction end is altered; a read error may explain this. The rearrangement links TRBV15 to TRBJ1-5; 7 nucleotides match TRBD1. The CDR3 runs to 17 residues. Germline CDR1 is LNHNV and CDR2 is YYDKDF (reference sequence). CDR3 residues: CATSLPTGDSGNQPQHF. CDR3 bases: TGTGCTACCAGTCTACCTACAGGGGACAGTGGCAATCAGCCCCAGCATTTT.

This chain uses TRBV30 with TRBJ2-7; D is possibly TRBD1 or TRBD2 (5 bases each). V dropped 2 bases and J dropped 1 base, with 9 bases sitting between them. Germline V CDR1 and CDR2: GTSNPN, SVGIG (reference sequence). The length of the CDR3 is 13 residues. The CDR3 DNA sequence: TGTGCCTGGAGTCGGGGCCAGTCCTACGAGCAGTACTTC. Translated: CAWSRGQSYEQYF.

This clonotype has a handful of counts. The chain has TRBV19 and TRBJ2-7; no definite D call. This CDR3 has 13 residues. V gave up 9 bases and J gave up 2 bases, with 14 bases separating them. Germline loops: CDR1 LNHDA, CDR2 SQIVND (reference sequence). The CDR3 reads CASSPGSTYEQYF. The CDR3 nucleotides are TGTGCCAGCTCACCCGGATCAACCTACGAGCAGTACTTC.

The chain combines TRBV19 with TRBJ1-2; 10 bases map to TRBD1. The CDR3 consists of 14 residues. The germline gives CDR1 LNHDA, CDR2 SQIVND (reference sequence). V lost 4 bases to trimming and J lost 2 bases; unmatched junction nucleotides: 1. CDR3 DNA: TGTGCCAGTAGTACGGGACAGGGGAACTATGGCTACACCTTC. Amino acids: CASSTGQGNYGYTF. The entire variable domain, with the rest obtained from reference TRBV19 and TRBJ1-2, is as follows: DGGITQSPKYLFRKEGQNVTLSCEQNLNHDAMYWYRQDPGQGLRLIYYSQIVNDFQKGDIAEGYSVSREKKESFPLTVTSAQKNPTAFYLCASSTGQGNYGYTFGSGTRLTVV.

The gene calls are TRBV29-1 and TRBJ1-5; no clear D gene. Trimming left V 4 bases short and J 4 bases short, with 11 bases between. The CDR3 runs to 13 residues. Germline-derived CDR1 and CDR2 are SQVTM and ANQGSEA. This CDR3 reads CSVAEGVNQPQHF. The DNA of the CDR3 is TGCAGCGTTGCCGAGGGAGTGAATCAGCCCCAGCATTTT.

This clonotype was counted only a few times. The rearrangement joins TRBV6-1 to TRBJ2-7; possible D gene TRBD2, 6 bases. Trimming stripped 8 bases from V and 7 bases from J, with 21 bases between. Germline V lookup: CDR1 MNHNS, CDR2 SASEGT. The CDR3 runs to 14 residues. The CDR3 here is CASGPLSGSGEQYF. As DNA, the CDR3 is TGTGCCAGCGGACCCCTCTCCGGGAGCGGAGAGCAGTACTTC.

This clonotype showed up just a few times. The chain carries TRBV6-2 or TRBV6-3 and TRBJ1-6; D gene unclear. The CDR3 is 17 amino acids. The V end was cut by 4 bases, the J end by 0 bases, with 13 bases between. Germline CDR1 MNHEY, CDR2 SVGEGT. This CDR3 is CASSSDGGSSYNSPLHF. The CDR3 DNA sequence: TGTGCCAGCAGTTCCGACGGAGGAAGCTCCTATAATTCACCCCTCCACTTT.

This clonotype was recorded a few times. The chain combines TRBV7-6 with TRBJ2-1; the D is unclear. V was trimmed by 5 bases and J by 5 bases, leaving 16 bases between them. Germline V gene sequence: CDR1 SGHVS, CDR2 FNYEAQ. The CDR3 spans 15 residues. The CDR3 reads CASSRTKGPDNEQFF. The CDR3 DNA follows: TGTGCCAGCAGCCGTACGAAAGGACCCGACAATGAGCAGTTCTTC.

CDR3 coding DNA: TGTGCCAGCAGCTCCGGGACAGGGAATGAAAAACTGTTTTTT. This gives the protein CASSSGTGNEKLFF. V is TRBV12-3 or TRBV12-4 and J is TRBJ1-4; 9 bases line up with TRBD1. The CDR3 is 14 residues long. The J segment lost 5 bases and the V segment lost 6 bases, leaving 4 bases of the junction unmatched.

V is TRBV7-3 and J is TRBJ2-5; D unclear. Germline V gene data show CDR1 as SGHTA and CDR2 as FQGTGA. This CDR3 has 13 amino acids. Trimming cost V 1 base and J 5 bases, with 8 bases left between them. This chain's CDR3 is CASSLSHRETQYF. The CDR3 nucleotides are TGTGCCAGCAGCTTAAGTCATCGGGAGACCCAGTACTTC.

This rearrangement joins TRBV5-1 to TRBJ1-3; D gene uncertain. Trimming pared 2 bases from V and 4 bases from J, leaving 10 bases between. The CDR3 contains 14 residues. In germline, CDR1 is SGHRS, CDR2 YFSETQ. The CDR3 loop is CASSLTGPGNTIYF. DNA of the CDR3: TGCGCCAGCAGCTTAACCGGTCCCGGAAACACCATATATTTT.

V is TRBV6-2 or TRBV6-3 and J is TRBJ1-2; no definite D call. Trimming removed 0 bases from V and 2 bases from J, with 4 bases in between. The germline gives CDR1 MNHEY, CDR2 SVGEGT. The CDR3 runs to 13 residues. CDR3 in DNA: TGTGCCAGCAGTTACTCTTTAAACTATGGCTACACCTTC. This gives the protein CASSYSLNYGYTF.

This clonotype is medium-sized within its sample. The chain links TRBV11-1 to TRBJ2-2, with a tentative D call TRBD1 (6 bases). Trimming removed 5 bases from V and 1 base from J, with 11 bases in between. This CDR3 is 15 amino acids long. Germline V CDR1 and CDR2: SGHAT, FQDESV (reference sequence). The CDR3: CASSPGDMNTGELFF. The CDR3 coding sequence is TGTGCCAGCAGCCCAGGGGATATGAACACCGGGGAGCTGTTTTTT.

The V and J genes are TRBV5-4 and TRBJ2-5; 8 positions agree with TRBD1. After removal of 0 bases from V and 5 bases from J, the junction contained 6 bases not matched to a gene. This CDR3 comprises 15 residues. Germline V gives CDR1 SGHNT, CDR2 YYREEE (reference sequence). The DNA of the CDR3 is TGTGCCAGCAGCTTGGACAGGGGACAGGTGGAGACCCAGTACTTC. It specifies CASSLDRGQVETQYF.